This T cell receptor beta chain was captured by sequencing in a study of blood T cell repertoires in COVID-19. For the study at large: The origin of the acute and convalescent COVID-19 samples was the United States, Italy and Spain. The cDNA or gDNA used as material had been derived from T cells, B-cell-depleted T cells, or PBMCs.

Per the study methods: How many nucleated cells were present was estimated from reference gene primer amplification. Assay: immunoSEQ multiplex PCR; the TCRdb copy retains only in-frame clones and omits some. The V and J calls and clone size come from that table; D and trimming were worked out from the DNA. The sample records about 490,000 clones, approximately 85% being singletons. With 2 bases removed from V and 6 bases from J, the gap between germline ends came to 7 bases. Germline CDR1 MNHNY, CDR2 SVGAGI (reference sequence). CDR3 length: 13 residues. The receptor was isolated from a human donor in a cohort sampled during active COVID-19. The chain carries TRBV6-6 and TRBJ2-2; D remains ambiguous. The specimen was peripheral blood. CDR3 residues: CASSYGPPGELFF. The CDR3 nucleotides read TGTGCCAGCAGTTACGGCCCCCCCGGGGAGCTGTTTTTT.